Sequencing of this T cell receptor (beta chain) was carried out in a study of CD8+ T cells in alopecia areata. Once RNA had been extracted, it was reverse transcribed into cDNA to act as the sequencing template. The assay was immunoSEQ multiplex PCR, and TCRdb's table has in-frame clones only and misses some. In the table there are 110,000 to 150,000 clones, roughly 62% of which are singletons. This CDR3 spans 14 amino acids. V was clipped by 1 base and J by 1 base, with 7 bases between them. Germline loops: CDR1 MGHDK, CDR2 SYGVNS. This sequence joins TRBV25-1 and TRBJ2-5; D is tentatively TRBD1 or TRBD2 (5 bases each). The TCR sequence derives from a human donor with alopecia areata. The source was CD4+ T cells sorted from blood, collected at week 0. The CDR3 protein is CASSELGVQETQYF. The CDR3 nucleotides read TGTGCCAGCAGTGAATTGGGGGTCCAAGAGACCCAGTACTTC.